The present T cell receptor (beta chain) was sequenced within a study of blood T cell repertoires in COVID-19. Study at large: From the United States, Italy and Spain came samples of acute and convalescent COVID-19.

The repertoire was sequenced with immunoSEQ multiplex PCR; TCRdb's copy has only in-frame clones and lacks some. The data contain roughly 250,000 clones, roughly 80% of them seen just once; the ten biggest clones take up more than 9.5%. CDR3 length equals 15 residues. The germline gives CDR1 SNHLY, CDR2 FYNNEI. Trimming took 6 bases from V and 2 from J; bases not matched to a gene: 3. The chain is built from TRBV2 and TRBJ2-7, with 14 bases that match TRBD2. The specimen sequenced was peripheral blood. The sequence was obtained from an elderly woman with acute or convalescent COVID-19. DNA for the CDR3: TGTGCCAGCAGACAGACTAGCGGGGGGGCCTACGAGCAGTACTTC. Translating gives CASRQTSGGAYEQYF. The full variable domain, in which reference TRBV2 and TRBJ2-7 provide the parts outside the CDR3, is EPEVTQTPSHQVTQMGQEVILRCVPISNHLYFYWYRQILGQKVEFLVSFYNNEISEKSEIFDDQFSVERPDGSNFTLKIRSTKLEDSAMYFCASRQTSGGAYEQYFGPGTRLTVT.